Listed below are T cell receptor beta chains from one sample, sequenced in a study of blood T cell repertoires in COVID-19. Sequencing used immunoSEQ multiplex PCR; TCRdb keeps in-frame clones, though not all of them. The table records some 160,000 clones, roughly nine tenths of them present only once. Input material: peripheral blood. The receptors shown here come from a woman in her 70s with acute or convalescent COVID-19. CDR3s include the opening cysteine and the closing phenylalanine or tryptophan. Fields, in order: J gene, V gene, clone size, D gene, CDR3 protein, CDR3 DNA. A D gene is named only where the DNA matches it firmly. The size entry is marked missing in some rows and otherwise reads once, few, many or a size class.

J: TRBJ2-3; V: TRBV28; size: NA; D: TRBD2; CDR3: CASSLYASGEHTDTQYF; DNA: TGTGCCAGCAGTTTATACGCTAGCGGGGAGCACACAGATACGCAGTATTTT
J: TRBJ2-1; V: TRBV9; size: once; D: NA; CDR3: CASSWDTDNEQFF; DNA: TGTGCCAGCAGCTGGGACACAGACAATGAGCAGTTCTTC
J: TRBJ1-5; V: TRBV6-2/TRBV6-3; size: many; D: NA; CDR3: CASSQEGSGSQPQHF; DNA: TGTGCCAGCAGCCAGGAGGGTAGTGGTTCCCAGCCCCAGCATTTT
J: TRBJ2-7; V: TRBV10-3; size: once; D: TRBD2; CDR3: CASGGEIQRYEQYF; DNA: TGTGCCTCGGGGGGGGAGATCCAACGCTACGAGCAGTACTTC
J: TRBJ1-3; V: TRBV6-5; size: NA; D: TRBD1; CDR3: CASSSRQGRAGNTIYF; DNA: TGTGCCAGCAGTTCAAGACAGGGACGGGCTGGAAACACCATATATTTT
J: TRBJ2-2; V: TRBV5-4; size: NA; D: TRBD2; CDR3: CASSFGAGGPNTGELFF; DNA: TGTGCCAGCAGCTTCGGGGCGGGAGGGCCGAACACCGGGGAGCTGTTTTTT
J: TRBJ1-1; V: TRBV10-3; size: few; D: TRBD1; CDR3: CAISGTIDRGGAFQAFF; DNA: TGTGCCATCAGTGGGACAATTGACAGGGGAGGGGCCTTTCAAGCTTTCTTT
J: TRBJ1-2; V: TRBV5-6; size: NA; D: NA; CDR3: CASSLAGNLYGYTF; DNA: TGTGCCAGCAGCTTGGCAGGGAACCTCTATGGCTACACCTTC
J: TRBJ2-7; V: TRBV28; size: NA; D: NA; CDR3: CASTSPRPEVTYEQYF; DNA: TGTGCCAGCACCTCCCCCCGTCCGGAGGTTACCTACGAGCAGTACTTC
J: TRBJ2-7; V: TRBV5-5; size: once; D: TRBD2; CDR3: CASSLRSGGTGEQYF; DNA: TGTGCCAGCAGCTTGCGAAGCGGGGGGACGGGCGAGCAGTACTTC
J: TRBJ2-7; V: TRBV6-1; size: NA; D: NA; CDR3: CASSEVDEQYF; DNA: TGTGCCAGCAGTGAAGTCGACGAGCAGTACTTC
J: TRBJ2-7; V: TRBV28; size: NA; D: TRBD1; CDR3: CASSRPGQGTYEQYF; DNA: TGTGCCAGCAGCCGTCCGGGACAGGGAACCTACGAGCAGTACTTC
J: TRBJ1-1; V: TRBV18; size: NA; D: NA; CDR3: CASSLGTGRAEAFF; DNA: TGTGCCAGCTCACTAGGGACGGGGAGGGCTGAAGCTTTCTTT
J: TRBJ2-7; V: TRBV5-1; size: NA; D: NA; CDR3: CASSFPRDPEAWDYEQYF; DNA: TGCGCCAGCAGCTTCCCCAGGGATCCTGAGGCCTGGGACTACGAGCAGTACTTC
J: TRBJ2-1; V: TRBV7-7; size: NA; D: NA; CDR3: CASSLAGFNEQFF; DNA: TGTGCCAGCAGCCTCGCGGGGTTCAATGAGCAGTTCTTC
J: TRBJ1-2; V: TRBV18; size: NA; D: NA; CDR3: CASSPPNKSNRERGYTF; DNA: TGTGCCAGCTCACCACCAAATAAATCTAACAGGGAACGTGGCTACACCTTC
J: TRBJ2-1; V: TRBV5-1; size: NA; D: TRBD1; CDR3: CASSDDRGFNEQFF; DNA: TGCGCCAGCAGCGACGACAGGGGGTTCAATGAGCAGTTCTTC
J: TRBJ2-2; V: TRBV3-1/TRBV3-2; size: NA; D: TRBD1; CDR3: CASGRDRRCTGELFF; DNA: TGTGCCAGCGGAAGGGACAGAAGGTGCACCGGGGAGCTGTTTTTT
J: TRBJ1-3; V: TRBV28; size: NA; D: TRBD1; CDR3: CASRPTGGRNTIYF; DNA: TGTGCCAGCAGGCCAACAGGGGGCAGGAACACCATATATTTT
J: TRBJ2-7; V: TRBV30; size: NA; D: NA; CDR3: CAWSEEVYEQYF; DNA: TGTGCCTGGAGTGAGGAGGTCTACGAGCAGTACTTC
J: TRBJ2-7; V: TRBV6-6; size: NA; D: NA; CDR3: CASRTASSYEQYF; DNA: TGTGCCAGCAGGACAGCGAGCTCCTACGAGCAGTACTTC
J: TRBJ2-5; V: TRBV18; size: NA; D: TRBD2; CDR3: CASSKGTSGSQETQYF; DNA: TGTGCCAGCTCTAAAGGGACTAGCGGATCACAAGAGACCCAGTACTTC
J: TRBJ2-2; V: TRBV7-2; size: NA; D: NA; CDR3: CASSPGGRLANTGELFF; DNA: TGTGCCAGCAGCCCTGGTGGCAGGTTAGCGAACACCGGGGAGCTGTTTTTT
J: TRBJ1-3; V: TRBV18; size: few; D: NA; CDR3: CASSPGGGTGNTIYF; DNA: TGTGCCAGCTCACCAGGCGGGGGAACTGGAAACACCATATATTTT
J: TRBJ2-1; V: TRBV6-5; size: few; D: TRBD2; CDR3: CASSYSGSSGSAFF; DNA: TGTGCCAGCAGTTACTCCGGTTCTAGCGGCTCGGCGTTCTTC
J: TRBJ1-5; V: TRBV7-2; size: NA; D: TRBD1; CDR3: CASSSVTRGNRGFNQPQHF; DNA: TGTGCCAGCAGCTCGGTCACACGAGGGAACAGGGGGTTCAATCAGCCCCAGCATTTT
J: TRBJ2-1; V: TRBV3-1/TRBV3-2; size: NA; D: NA; CDR3: CASSHIDSSSYNEQFF; DNA: TGTGCCAGCAGCCACATCGACAGTAGCTCCTACAATGAGCAGTTCTTC
J: TRBJ2-1; V: TRBV4-2; size: NA; D: NA; CDR3: CASSPEHRWDSYSYNEQFF; DNA: TGTGCCAGCAGCCCAGAGCATCGGTGGGACTCATACTCCTACAATGAGCAGTTCTTC
J: TRBJ2-2; V: TRBV18; size: NA; D: TRBD1; CDR3: CASSSSPRTGGWRTTGELFF; DNA: TGTGCCAGCTCATCGAGCCCACGGACAGGGGGCTGGCGTACCACCGGGGAGCTGTTTTTT
J: TRBJ2-1; V: TRBV4-3; size: NA; D: NA; CDR3: CASSKRSATPYNEQFF; DNA: TGCGCCAGCAGCAAGCGTAGCGCAACCCCTTACAATGAGCAGTTCTTC
J: TRBJ2-1; V: TRBV27; size: NA; D: TRBD2; CDR3: CASSLTRWVAGRYNEQFF; DNA: TGTGCCAGCAGTTTAACCCGCTGGGTAGCGGGGAGATACAATGAGCAGTTCTTC
J: TRBJ1-2; V: TRBV5-1; size: once; D: TRBD1; CDR3: CASSLGTGAYGYTF; DNA: TGCGCCAGCAGCTTGGGGACAGGGGCCTATGGCTACACCTTC
J: TRBJ2-7; V: TRBV6-6; size: NA; D: TRBD1; CDR3: CASSSTGGVDEQYF; DNA: TGTGCCAGCAGTTCGACAGGGGGCGTCGACGAGCAGTACTTC
J: TRBJ1-6; V: TRBV2; size: once; D: TRBD1; CDR3: CASSDRGVGSPLHF; DNA: TGTGCCAGCAGCGACAGGGGGGTTGGGTCACCCCTCCACTTT
J: TRBJ1-6; V: TRBV5-6; size: once; D: NA; CDR3: CASTLRVTNSPLHF; DNA: TGTGCCAGCACCCTGAGGGTAACTAATTCACCCCTCCACTTT
J: TRBJ1-6; V: TRBV6-6; size: NA; D: NA; CDR3: CASSNGGGNSPLHF; DNA: TGTGCCAGCAGCAACGGGGGAGGTAATTCACCCCTCCACTTT
J: TRBJ1-1; V: TRBV4-3; size: NA; D: NA; CDR3: CASSQDVRQDTEAFF; DNA: TGCGCCAGCAGCCAAGATGTGAGACAAGACACTGAAGCTTTCTTT
J: TRBJ2-2; V: TRBV23-1; size: once; D: NA; CDR3: CASSQSWGQGGCEELFF; DNA: TGCGCCAGCAGTCAATCGTGGGGGCAGGGTGGTTGCGAGGAGCTGTTTTTT
J: TRBJ1-3; V: TRBV13; size: NA; D: NA; CDR3: CASRKNGGNTIYF; DNA: TGTGCCAGCAGGAAAAACGGTGGAAACACCATATATTTT
J: TRBJ2-3; V: TRBV7-2; size: NA; D: TRBD1; CDR3: CASSLTGAIDTQYF; DNA: TGTGCCAGCAGCTTGACAGGGGCAATAGATACGCAGTATTTT
J: TRBJ2-7; V: TRBV5-1; size: NA; D: NA; CDR3: CASSLGRDTSYEQYF; DNA: TGCGCCAGCAGCTTGGGTAGGGACACGTCATACGAGCAGTACTTC
J: TRBJ1-2; V: TRBV11-2; size: once; D: TRBD1; CDR3: CASNDPARQGYNYGYTF; DNA: TGTGCCAGCAACGACCCCGCGCGACAGGGGTACAACTATGGCTACACCTTC